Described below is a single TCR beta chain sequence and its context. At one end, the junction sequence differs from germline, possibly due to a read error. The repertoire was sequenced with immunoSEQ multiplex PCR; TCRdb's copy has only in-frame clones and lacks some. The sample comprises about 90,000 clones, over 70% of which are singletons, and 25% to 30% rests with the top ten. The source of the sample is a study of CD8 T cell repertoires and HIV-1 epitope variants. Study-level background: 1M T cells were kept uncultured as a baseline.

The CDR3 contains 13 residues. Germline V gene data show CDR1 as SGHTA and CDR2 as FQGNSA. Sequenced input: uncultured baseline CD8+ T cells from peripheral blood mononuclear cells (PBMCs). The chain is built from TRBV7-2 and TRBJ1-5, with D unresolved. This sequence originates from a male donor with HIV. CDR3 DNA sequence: TGTGCCAGCAGCCTAGCTAGGGTCCAGCCCCAGCATTTT. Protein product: CASSLARVQPQHF.